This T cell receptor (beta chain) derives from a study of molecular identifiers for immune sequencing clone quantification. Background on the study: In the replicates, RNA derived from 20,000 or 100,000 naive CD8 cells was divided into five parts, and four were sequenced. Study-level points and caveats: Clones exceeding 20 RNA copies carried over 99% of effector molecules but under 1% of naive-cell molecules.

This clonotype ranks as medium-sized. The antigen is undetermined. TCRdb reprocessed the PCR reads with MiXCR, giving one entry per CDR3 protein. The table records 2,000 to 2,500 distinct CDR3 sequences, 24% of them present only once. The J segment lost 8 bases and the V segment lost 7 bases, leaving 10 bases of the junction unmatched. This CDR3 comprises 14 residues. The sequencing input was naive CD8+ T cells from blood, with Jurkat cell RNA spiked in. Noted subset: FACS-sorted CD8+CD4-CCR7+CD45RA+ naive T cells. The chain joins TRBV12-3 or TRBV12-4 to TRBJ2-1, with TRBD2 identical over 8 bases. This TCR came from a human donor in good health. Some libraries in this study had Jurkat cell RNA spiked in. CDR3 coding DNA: TGTGCCAGCATCCCGGGGGGGGGGCGGCATGAGCAGTTCTTC. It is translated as CASIPGGGRHEQFF.